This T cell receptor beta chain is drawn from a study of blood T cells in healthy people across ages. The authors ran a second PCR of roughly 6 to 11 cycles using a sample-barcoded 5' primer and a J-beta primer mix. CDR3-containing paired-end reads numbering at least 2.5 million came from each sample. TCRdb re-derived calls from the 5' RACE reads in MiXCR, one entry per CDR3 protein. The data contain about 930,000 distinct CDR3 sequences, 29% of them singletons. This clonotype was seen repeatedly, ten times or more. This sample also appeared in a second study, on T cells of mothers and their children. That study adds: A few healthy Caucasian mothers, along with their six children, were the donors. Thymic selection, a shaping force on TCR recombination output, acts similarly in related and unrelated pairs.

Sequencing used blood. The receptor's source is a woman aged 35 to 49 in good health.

The chain's CDR3 is CASSSQGGAAYNEQFF. For the CDR3, the DNA is TGTGCCAGCAGTTCTCAAGGGGGCGCGGCCTACAATGAGCAGTTCTTC. This chain joins TRBV12-3 or TRBV12-4 and TRBJ2-1; 7 positions agree with TRBD1. CDR3 size: 16 residues. J was trimmed by 2 bases and V by 4 bases; bases with no gene match: 8.